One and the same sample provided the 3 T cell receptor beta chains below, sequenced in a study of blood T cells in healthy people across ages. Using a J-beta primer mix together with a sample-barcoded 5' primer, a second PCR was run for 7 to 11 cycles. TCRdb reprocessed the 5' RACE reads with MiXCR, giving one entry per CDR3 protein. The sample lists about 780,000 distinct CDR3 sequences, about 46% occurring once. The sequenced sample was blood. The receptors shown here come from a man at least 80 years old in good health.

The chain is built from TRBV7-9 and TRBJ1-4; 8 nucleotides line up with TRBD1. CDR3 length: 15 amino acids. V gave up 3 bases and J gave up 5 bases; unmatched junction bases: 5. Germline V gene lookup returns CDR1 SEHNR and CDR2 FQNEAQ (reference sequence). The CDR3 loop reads CASSFPTGENEKLFF. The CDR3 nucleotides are TGTGCCAGCAGCTTCCCGACAGGGGAGAATGAAAAACTGTTTTTT.

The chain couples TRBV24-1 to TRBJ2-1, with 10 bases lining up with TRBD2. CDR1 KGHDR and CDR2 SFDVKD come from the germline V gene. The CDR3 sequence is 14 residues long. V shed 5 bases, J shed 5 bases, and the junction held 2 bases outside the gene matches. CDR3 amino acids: CATSGAGGNNEQFF. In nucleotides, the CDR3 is TGTGCCACCAGTGGAGCGGGAGGGAACAATGAGCAGTTCTTC.

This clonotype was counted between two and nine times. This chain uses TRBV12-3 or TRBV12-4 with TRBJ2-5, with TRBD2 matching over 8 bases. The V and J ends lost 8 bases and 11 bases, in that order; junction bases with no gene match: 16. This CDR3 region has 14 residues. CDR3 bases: TGTGCCAGCCTTCTCGGGACTAGTACAAATGAGCAGTACTTC. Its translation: CASLLGTSTNEQYF.